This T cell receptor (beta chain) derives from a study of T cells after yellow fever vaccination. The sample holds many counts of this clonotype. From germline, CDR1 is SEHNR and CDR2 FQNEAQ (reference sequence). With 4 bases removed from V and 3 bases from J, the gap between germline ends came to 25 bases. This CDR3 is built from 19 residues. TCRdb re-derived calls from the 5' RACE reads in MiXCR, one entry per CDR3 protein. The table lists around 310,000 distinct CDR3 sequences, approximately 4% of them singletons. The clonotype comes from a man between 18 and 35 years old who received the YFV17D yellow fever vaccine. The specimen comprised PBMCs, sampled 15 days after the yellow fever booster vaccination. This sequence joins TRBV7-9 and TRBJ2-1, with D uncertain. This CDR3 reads CASSSPLGFDSRHYNEQFF. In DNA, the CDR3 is TGTGCCAGCAGCTCCCCTCTGGGGTTCGACTCCCGACACTACAATGAGCAGTTCTTC.